The 6 T cell receptor beta chains below come from one sample, sequenced in a study of blood T cells in healthy people across ages. Using a J-beta primer mix together with a sample-barcoded 5' primer, a second PCR was run for roughly 7 to 11 cycles. TCRdb processed the 5' RACE reads anew with MiXCR; each CDR3 protein has one entry. Of 790,000 or so distinct CDR3 sequences listed, around 50% are singletons. The specimen sequenced was blood. The receptor source for this set is a man at least 80 years old in good health.

The V call is TRBV7-9, the J call TRBJ2-5; a weak D match, TRBD1 (5 bases). The CDR3 spans 14 residues. V dropped 4 bases and J dropped 2 bases, with 11 bases sitting between them. The germline gives CDR1 SEHNR, CDR2 FQNEAQ (reference sequence). The DNA for the CDR3 is TGTGCCAGCAGCTACACAGGTTCGCAAGAGACCCAGTACTTC. Translation: CASSYTGSQETQYF.

This chain connects TRBV5-1 to TRBJ1-4; D call uncertain. The CDR3 runs to 15 residues. Germline V gene sequence: CDR1 SGHRS, CDR2 YFSETQ. Trimming cost V 2 bases and J 0 bases, with 8 bases left between them. This chain's CDR3 is CASSFRGSTNEKLFF. CDR3 nucleotides: TGCGCCAGCAGCTTTCGAGGTTCAACTAATGAAAAACTGTTTTTT. Full variable domain (outside the CDR3, taken from reference TRBV5-1 and TRBJ1-4): KAGVTQTPRYLIKTRGQQVTLSCSPISGHRSVSWYQQTPGQGLQFLFEYFSETQRNKGNFPGRFSGRQFSNSRSEMNVSTLELGDSALYLCASSFRGSTNEKLFFGSGTQLSVL.

A remark on this clonotype: A single base separates this from a much larger clone, so it may be a read error. V is TRBV18 and J is TRBJ2-5; D may match TRBD1 or TRBD2 (6 bases each). Germline V lookup: CDR1 KGHSH, CDR2 LQKENI. The V end was cut by 5 bases, the J end by 5 bases, with 27 bases between. The CDR3 consists of 18 residues. CDR3 nucleotides: TGTGCCAGCTCAAACCAGGGGACTGGCGGGACAAGCAGTGAGACCCAGTACTTC. It encodes CASSNQGTGGTSSETQYF. Full variable domain (outside the CDR3, taken from reference TRBV18 and TRBJ2-5): NAGVMQNPRHLVRRRGQEARLRCSPMKGHSHVYWYRQLPEEGLKFMVYLQKENIIDESGMPKERFSAEFPKEGPSILRIQQVVRGDSAAYFCASSNQGTGGTSSETQYFGPGTRLLVL.

This rearrangement joins TRBV12-3 or TRBV12-4 to TRBJ2-1, with 10 positions matching TRBD1. V shed 0 bases and J 8 bases; nucleotides not matched to a gene: 4. CDR3 length equals 15 residues. CDR3 DNA: TGTGCCAGCAGTTTAGCGGCGACAGGGGGCCATGAGCAGTTCTTC. Its protein is CASSLAATGGHEQFF.

The chain recombines TRBV27 with TRBJ2-7, with TRBD2 as a possible D gene (5 bases). CDR1 is MNHEY, CDR2 SMNVEV, per germline (reference sequence). The V end lost 10 bases, the J end lost 2 bases, and 15 bases lay between the germline ends. There are 13 residues in the CDR3. CDR3 in DNA: TGTGCCACCTCAGGACTCAGGCCCTACGAGCAGTACTTC. It yields the protein CATSGLRPYEQYF.

The chain links TRBV27 to TRBJ2-7, with 8 positions matching TRBD2. The CDR3 length is 14 residues. Germline loops: CDR1 MNHEY, CDR2 SMNVEV (reference sequence). V was clipped by 5 bases and J by 4 bases; unmatched bases: 7. This CDR3 reads CASSPGGGWYEQYF. The CDR3 DNA reads as TGTGCCAGCAGTCCCGGGGGGGGCTGGTACGAGCAGTACTTC.